The 32 T cell receptor beta chains reported below all come from one sample, sequenced in a study of T cell responses to AZD1222 COVID-19 vaccine. Data came from immunoSEQ multiplex PCR; TCRdb stores just in-frame clones and leaves some out. The sample lists 100,000 or so clones; approximately 92% were seen once. The sequencing used peripheral blood, collected on day 0 of AZD1222 vaccination. All receptors derive from an adult in good health.

The chain employs TRBV5-4 and TRBJ2-2; D unclear. This CDR3 is built from 11 residues. Trimming removed 2 bases from V and 9 bases from J, with 5 bases in between. Germline loops: CDR1 SGHNT, CDR2 YYREEE (reference sequence). The CDR3 reads CASSFNRELFF. CDR3 nucleotide sequence: TGTGCCAGCAGCTTTAACAGGGAGCTGTTTTTT.

CDR3 loop: CASSHGTGGEKLFF. The CDR3 DNA is TGTGCCAGCAGTCACGGGACAGGGGGAGAAAAACTGTTTTTT. The chain couples TRBV7-2 to TRBJ1-4, with 11 bases identical to TRBD1. From germline, CDR1 is SGHTA and CDR2 FQGNSA. V lost 6 bases, J lost 8 bases, and 5 bases stayed unmatched. The CDR3 covers 14 residues.

The chain links TRBV12-3 or TRBV12-4 to TRBJ1-2; 7 nucleotides line up with TRBD1. Trimming cost V 8 bases and J 4 bases; bases outside gene matches: 7. The CDR3 totals 13 residues. The CDR3 sequence: CASLQDRVYGYTF. The CDR3 DNA is TGTGCCAGCCTACAAGACAGGGTCTATGGCTACACCTTC.

The chain recombines TRBV27 with TRBJ2-6; 7 nucleotides agree with TRBD2. The CDR3 has 16 residues. Germline lookup yields CDR1 MNHEY and CDR2 SMNVEV (reference sequence). Trimming removed 4 bases from V and 0 bases from J; junction bases left unmatched: 3. CDR3 coding DNA: TGTGCCAGCAGTTCCGGGGGGAACTCTGGGGCCAACGTCCTGACTTTC. It codes for CASSSGGNSGANVLTF.

The gene calls are TRBV28 and TRBJ1-1, with D tentatively TRBD1 (5 bases). The germline V gene encodes CDR1 MDHEN and CDR2 SYDVKM. V was shortened by 8 bases and J by 10 bases, with 14 bases between the two germline ends. The length of the CDR3 is 11 residues. In DNA, the CDR3 is TGTGCCAGCCGCCGGCTGGGGCCAGCTTTCTTT. Translated: CASRRLGPAFF.

The chain recombines TRBV27 with TRBJ2-1; 9 positions agree with TRBD2. The V gene end was trimmed by 2 bases and the J gene end by 4 bases; junction bases not matched to a gene: 9. This CDR3 comprises 17 residues. The germline gives CDR1 MNHEY, CDR2 SMNVEV (reference sequence). The CDR3 DNA reads TGTGCCAGCAGTTTAAAGGCGGAAGGACTAGCGTACAATGAGCAGTTCTTC. Protein: CASSLKAEGLAYNEQFF.

This chain links TRBV18 with TRBJ1-1, with a possible D match to TRBD1 (5 bases). V lost 0 bases, J lost 9 bases, and 14 bases lay in between. CDR1 KGHSH and CDR2 LQKENI come from the germline V gene. The CDR3 extends over 14 amino acids. DNA of the CDR3: TGTGCCAGCTCACCACCGGGACGGGGCCCAAAAGCTTTCTTT. Translated: CASSPPGRGPKAFF.

The chain has TRBV28 and TRBJ1-2; 10 nucleotides match TRBD1. The ends lost 2 bases at V and 8 bases at J; junction bases unmatched: 5. Germline lookup yields CDR1 MDHEN and CDR2 SYDVKM. This CDR3 spans 14 amino acids. CDR3 residues: CASSLGGQGRGYTF. The CDR3 coding sequence is TGTGCCAGCAGTTTAGGGGGACAGGGGCGGGGCTACACCTTC.

The chain couples TRBV27 to TRBJ1-6, with D possibly TRBD1 on 5 matching bases. Germline V gives CDR1 MNHEY, CDR2 SMNVEV (reference sequence). V was cut by 6 bases and J by 0 bases, with 9 bases left in between. The CDR3 runs 15 residues. DNA for the CDR3: TGTGCCAGCAGCCCGCAGGGCTCCTATAATTCACCCCTCCACTTT. Its translation: CASSPQGSYNSPLHF.

The chain joins TRBV28 to TRBJ1-2, with D possibly TRBD1 on 6 matching bases. Deletions cut 2 bases from V and 8 bases from J, with 15 bases between. Germline V gives CDR1 MDHEN, CDR2 SYDVKM. The CDR3 loop spans 14 amino acids. DNA for the CDR3: TGTGCCAGCAGTTTAAACAGGGAACGGGGCGGCTACACCTTC. This translates into CASSLNRERGGYTF.

This sequence joins TRBV28 and TRBJ2-1, with 10 positions matching TRBD2. The ends lost 4 bases at V and 8 bases at J; junction bases unmatched: 8. CDR1 and CDR2 from the germline V gene are MDHEN and SYDVKM. The CDR3 has 15 amino acids. The CDR3 loop reads CASSSPAGGPDEQFF. The CDR3 coding sequence is TGTGCCAGCAGTTCCCCAGCGGGAGGGCCGGATGAGCAGTTCTTC.

This chain joins TRBV7-2 and TRBJ1-5, with a possible D match to TRBD1 (6 bases). CDR1 is SGHTA and CDR2 is FQGNSA in the germline V gene. V lost 1 base, J lost 4 bases, and 11 bases lay in between. This CDR3 contains 15 residues. This CDR3 is CASSLGGPGNQPQHF. CDR3 DNA: TGTGCCAGCAGCTTAGGGGGGCCAGGGAATCAGCCCCAGCATTTT.

V and J are TRBV6-5 and TRBJ2-6; tentative D call: TRBD2 (6 bases). V gave up 5 bases and J gave up 1 base, with 9 bases separating them. Germline V lookup: CDR1 MNHEY, CDR2 SVGAGI. This CDR3 has 15 residues. The DNA for the CDR3 is TGTGCCAGCAGTCGTGGGGGGTCTGGGGCCAACGTCCTGACTTTC. Translating gives CASSRGGSGANVLTF.

This clone was seen only once. The chain employs TRBV6-5 and TRBJ2-7, with D possibly being TRBD1 (6 bases). V lost 6 bases, J lost 6 bases, and 21 bases lay in between. The germline V gene has CDR1 MNHEY and CDR2 SVGAGI. CDR3 length: 15 amino acids. The CDR3 DNA reads as TGTGCCAGCAGCGTCGCACGGACAGTCGGCGGCGAGCAGTACTTC. It encodes CASSVARTVGGEQYF.

The chain recombines TRBV3-1 (or the pseudogene TRBV3-2) with TRBJ1-2, with a possible D match to TRBD1 (5 bases). Per the germline V gene, CDR1 is LGHDT and CDR2 is YNNKEL (reference sequence). V was cut by 1 base and J by 8 bases, with 14 bases left in between. This CDR3 is built from 14 residues. The CDR3 sequence is CASSQGREGRGYTF. The CDR3, as DNA: TGTGCCAGCAGCCAAGGGAGAGAGGGGCGAGGCTACACCTTC.

This clone was found a few times. The DNA for the CDR3 is TGCGCCAGCAGCCAACCAGTTGAGGGTAATGAGCAGTTCTTC. Translated: CASSQPVEGNEQFF. The V and J genes are TRBV4-1 and TRBJ2-1, with TRBD2 as a possible D gene (5 bases). The CDR3 extends over 14 amino acids. With 2 bases removed from V and 7 bases from J, the gap between germline ends came to 12 bases. Germline CDR1 MGHRA, CDR2 YSYEKL.

V gene TRBV6-5 combines with J gene TRBJ1-5; D is unresolved. Germline assignment: CDR1 MNHEY and CDR2 SVGAGI. The CDR3 sequence is 13 residues long. Trimming pared 6 bases from V and 9 bases from J, leaving 15 bases between. The CDR3 is CASSQDGDWPQHF. The CDR3 DNA is TGTGCCAGCAGCCAGGACGGGGATTGGCCCCAGCATTTT.

The chain employs TRBV5-1 and TRBJ1-2; no clear D gene. Germline values: CDR1 SGHRS, CDR2 YFSETQ. The ends were cut back, 0 bases at V and 8 bases at J, with 14 bases in the middle. This CDR3 has 14 residues. This chain's CDR3 is CASSLALGFGGYTF. The CDR3 coding sequence is TGCGCCAGCAGCTTGGCCTTAGGGTTCGGCGGCTACACCTTC.

This sequence joins TRBV5-4 and TRBJ2-2; TRBD2 matches 10 bases. Per the germline V gene, CDR1 is SGHNT and CDR2 is YYREEE (reference sequence). The CDR3 extends over 15 amino acids. Losses at the gene ends were 4 bases for V and 6 bases for J; bases not matched to a gene: 6. For the CDR3, the DNA is TGTGCCAGCAGCCCGAGACTAGCGGGTGCCGGGGAGCTGTTTTTT. Protein sequence: CASSPRLAGAGELFF.

This clone was seen just once. The rearrangement links TRBV3-1 (or the pseudogene TRBV3-2) to TRBJ2-1, with 12 nucleotides matching TRBD2. The CDR3 is 17 amino acids. The V segment lost 2 bases and the J segment 4 bases; nucleotides outside the gene matches: 6. In germline, CDR1 is LGHDT, CDR2 YNNKEL (reference sequence). The CDR3 spells CASSQLRLAGVYNEQFF. CDR3 coding DNA: TGTGCCAGCAGCCAACTAAGACTAGCGGGGGTATACAATGAGCAGTTCTTC.

This rearrangement joins TRBV7-9 to TRBJ1-1; perhaps TRBD1 as D (5 bases). This CDR3 spans 15 amino acids. The germline V and J ends were trimmed by 3 bases and 5 bases, with 16 bases remaining between them. Germline V CDR1 and CDR2: SEHNR, FQNEAQ (reference sequence). The CDR3 DNA sequence: TGTGCCAGCAGCTTTACGGGACGGGGGGTGACTGAAGCTTTCTTT. The encoded protein is CASSFTGRGVTEAFF.

The chain couples TRBV19 to TRBJ2-1; 12 bases are shared with TRBD2. V dropped 3 bases and J dropped 5; count of bases not matched to a gene: 8. The CDR3 loop spans 17 amino acids. Per the germline V gene, CDR1 is LNHDA and CDR2 is SQIVND (reference sequence). The CDR3 nucleotides read TGTGCCAGTAGTATCTCTAGTACTAGCGGGAGGAACAATGAGCAGTTCTTC. This gives the protein CASSISSTSGRNNEQFF.

This rearrangement joins TRBV28 to TRBJ1-1; 7 positions agree with TRBD1. CDR3 length: 13 amino acids. Germline V gene data show CDR1 as MDHEN and CDR2 as SYDVKM. After removal of 8 bases from V and 5 bases from J, the junction contained 8 bases not matched to a gene. The CDR3 nucleotides read TGTGCCAGCTCAGGGGGGAGGGTGACTGAAGCTTTCTTT. Its translation: CASSGGRVTEAFF.

CDR3 sequence (DNA): TGTGCCACCAGCAGCCTCAGGGGCCGGGACTACAATGAGCAGTTCTTC. Protein: CATSSLRGRDYNEQFF. The chain has TRBV15 and TRBJ2-1, with a weak D call TRBD1 (6 bases). From germline, CDR1 is LNHNV and CDR2 YYDKDF (reference sequence). CDR3 length equals 16 residues. Trimming removed 3 bases from V and 3 bases from J, with 15 bases in between.

This rearrangement joins TRBV28 to TRBJ1-5; TRBD1 might be the D (5 bases). The V end lost 6 bases, the J end lost 1 base, and 10 bases lay between the germline ends. Germline loops: CDR1 MDHEN, CDR2 SYDVKM. The CDR3 covers 14 residues. The CDR3 DNA sequence: TGTGCCAGCAGCCCCGGGGGGAGCAATCAGCCCCAGCATTTT. Its translation is CASSPGGSNQPQHF.

The chain combines TRBV11-2 with TRBJ2-7; D gene unclear. This CDR3 region has 13 residues. Trimming removed 1 base at V and 0 bases at J, with 4 bases between. Per germline, CDR1 SGHAT and CDR2 FQNNGV. CDR3 region: CASSLGSSYEQYF. CDR3 sequence (DNA): TGTGCCAGCAGCTTAGGGAGCTCCTACGAGCAGTACTTC.

A few counts support this clone. The rearrangement uses TRBV7-9 and TRBJ2-1; 14 nucleotides line up with TRBD2. The germline CDR1 and CDR2 sequences are SEHNR and FQNEAQ (reference sequence). After removal of 5 bases from V and 4 bases from J, the junction contained 7 bases not matched to a gene. This CDR3 has 17 amino acids. The CDR3 region has the DNA TGTGCCAGCAGCGCCCGACTAGCGGGGGGGAGTTACAATGAGCAGTTCTTC. As protein: CASSARLAGGSYNEQFF. The full variable domain, its missing parts supplied by reference TRBV7-9 and TRBJ2-1, is DTGVSQNPRHKITKRGQNVTFRCDPISEHNRLYWYRQTLGQGPEFLTYFQNEAQLEKSRLLSDRFSAERPKGSFSTLEIQRTEQGDSAMYLCASSARLAGGSYNEQFFGPGTRLTVL.

This chain uses TRBV5-6 with TRBJ1-4, with D unresolved. The CDR3 is 14 amino acids. V was trimmed by 0 bases and J by 5 bases, leaving 8 bases between them. Germline V CDR1 and CDR2: SGHDT, YYEEEE. The CDR3 loop is CASSLGAGNEKLFF. The CDR3 region has the DNA TGTGCCAGCAGCTTGGGGGCGGGGAATGAAAAACTGTTTTTT.

This clone was counted a single time. The gene calls are TRBV6-2 or TRBV6-3 and TRBJ1-5; a weak D match, TRBD1 (6 bases). The V gene lost 6 bases and the J gene lost 3 bases, with 9 bases spanning the gap. Per the germline V gene, CDR1 is MNHEY and CDR2 is SVGEGT. This CDR3 is built from 13 residues. The DNA of the CDR3 is TGTGCCAGCAGCCGACAGGCCAATCAGCCCCAGCATTTT. This gives the protein CASSRQANQPQHF.

The chain recombines TRBV4-3 with TRBJ2-3; D possibly matches TRBD1 or TRBD2 (5 bases each). This CDR3 contains 15 residues. CDR1 and CDR2 from the germline V gene are LGHNA and YSLEER. V lost 1 base and J 6 bases, leaving 14 bases between the germline ends. This CDR3 is CASSQGGVREDTQYF. The CDR3 region has the DNA TGCGCCAGCAGCCAAGGAGGGGTAAGGGAGGATACGCAGTATTTT.

The chain links TRBV5-1 to TRBJ2-2; 8 bases are shared with TRBD2. The length of the CDR3 is 15 residues. Trimming removed 2 bases from V and 4 bases from J; junction bases left unmatched: 4. From germline, CDR1 is SGHRS and CDR2 YFSETQ. As DNA, the CDR3 is TGCGCCAGCAGCTTCGGGACTAGTGGCACCGGGGAGCTGTTTTTT. Amino acids: CASSFGTSGTGELFF.

V usage is TRBV15 and J usage is TRBJ1-4; 10 nucleotides match TRBD1. CDR3 size: 17 residues. J gave up 8 bases and V 0 bases, and 9 bases lay outside the gene matches. The germline V gene encodes CDR1 LNHNV and CDR2 YYDKDF (reference sequence). CDR3 sequence (DNA): TGTGCCACCAGCAGAGAAAAGGGGACAGGGGTGGGGGAAAAACTGTTTTTT. Encoded protein: CATSREKGTGVGEKLFF.